The entry below describes one T cell receptor beta chain. The data were produced by immunoSEQ multiplex PCR, yet TCRdb's version contains in-frame clones alone and is incomplete. The sample lists about 240,000 clones, around 84% occurring once. The data were taken from a study of blood T cell repertoires in COVID-19. The ends were cut back, 3 bases at V and 1 base at J, with 10 bases in the middle. From germline, CDR1 is LGHDT and CDR2 YNNKEL (reference sequence). This CDR3 has 15 residues. The receptor was derived from a woman aged 70-85 years with active or convalescent COVID-19. The rearrangement links TRBV3-1 (or the pseudogene TRBV3-2) to TRBJ1-5, with a weak D call TRBD1 (5 bases). What was sequenced was peripheral blood. For the CDR3, the DNA is TGTGCCAGCAGCCATTGGGGGGAGAGCAATCAGCCCCAGCATTTT. It specifies CASSHWGESNQPQHF.